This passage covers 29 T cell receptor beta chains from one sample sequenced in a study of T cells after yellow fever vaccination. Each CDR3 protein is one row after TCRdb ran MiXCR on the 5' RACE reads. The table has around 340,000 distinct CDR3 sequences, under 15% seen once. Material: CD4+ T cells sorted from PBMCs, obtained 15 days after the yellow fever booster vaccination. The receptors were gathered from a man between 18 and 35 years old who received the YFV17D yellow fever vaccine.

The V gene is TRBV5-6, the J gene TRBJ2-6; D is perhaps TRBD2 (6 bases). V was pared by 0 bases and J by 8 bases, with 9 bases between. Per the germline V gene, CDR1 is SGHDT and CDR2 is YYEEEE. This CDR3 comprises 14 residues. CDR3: CASSLGAGSNVLTF. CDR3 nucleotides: TGTGCCAGCAGCTTGGGCGCGGGGTCCAACGTCCTGACTTTC. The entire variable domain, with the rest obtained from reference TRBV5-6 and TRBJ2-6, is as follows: DAGVTQSPTHLIKTRGQQVTLRCSPKSGHDTVSWYQQALGQGPQFIFQYYEEEERQRGNFPDRFSGHQFPNYSSELNVNALLLGDSALYLCASSLGAGSNVLTFGAGSRLTVL.

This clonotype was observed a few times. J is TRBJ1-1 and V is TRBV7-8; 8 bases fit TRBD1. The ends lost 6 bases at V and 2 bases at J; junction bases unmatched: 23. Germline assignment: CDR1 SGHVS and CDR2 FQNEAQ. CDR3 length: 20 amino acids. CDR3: CASRARTGLINTTINTEAFF. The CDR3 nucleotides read TGTGCCAGCAGGGCCCGGACAGGGTTGATAAACACGACGATAAACACTGAAGCTTTCTTT.

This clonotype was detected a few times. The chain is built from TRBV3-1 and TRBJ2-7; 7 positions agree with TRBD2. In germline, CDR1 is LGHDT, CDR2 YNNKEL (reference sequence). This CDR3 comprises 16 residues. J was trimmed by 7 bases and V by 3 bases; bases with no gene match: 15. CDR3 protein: CASSQGSGAPGGEQYF. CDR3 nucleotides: TGTGCCAGCAGCCAGGGTTCCGGGGCCCCGGGGGGAGAGCAGTACTTC.

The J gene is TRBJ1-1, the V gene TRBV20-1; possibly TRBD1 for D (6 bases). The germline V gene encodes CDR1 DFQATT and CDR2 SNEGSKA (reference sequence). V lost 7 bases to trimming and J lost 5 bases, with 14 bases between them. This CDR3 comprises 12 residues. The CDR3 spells CSVTGSGTEAFF. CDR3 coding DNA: TGCAGTGTAACAGGGAGTGGAACTGAAGCTTTCTTT.

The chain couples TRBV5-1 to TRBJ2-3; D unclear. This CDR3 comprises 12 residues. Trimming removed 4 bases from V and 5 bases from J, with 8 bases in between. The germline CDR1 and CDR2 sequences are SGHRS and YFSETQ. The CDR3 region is CASSQRGDTQYF. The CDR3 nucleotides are TGCGCCAGCAGCCAACGTGGAGATACGCAGTATTTT.

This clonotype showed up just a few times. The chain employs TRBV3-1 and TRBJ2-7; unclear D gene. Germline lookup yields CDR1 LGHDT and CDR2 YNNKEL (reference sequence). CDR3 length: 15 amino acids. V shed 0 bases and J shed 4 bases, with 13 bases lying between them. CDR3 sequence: CASSQDWAGRYEQYF. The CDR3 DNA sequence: TGTGCCAGCAGCCAAGATTGGGCCGGACGGTACGAGCAGTACTTC.

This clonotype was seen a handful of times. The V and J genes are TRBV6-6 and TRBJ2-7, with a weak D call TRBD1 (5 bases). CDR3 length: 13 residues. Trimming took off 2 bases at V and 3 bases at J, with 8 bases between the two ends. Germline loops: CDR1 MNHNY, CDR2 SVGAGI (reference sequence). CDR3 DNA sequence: TGTGCCAGCAGTTACACGACAGACTACGAGCAGTACGTC. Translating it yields CASSYTTDYEQYV.

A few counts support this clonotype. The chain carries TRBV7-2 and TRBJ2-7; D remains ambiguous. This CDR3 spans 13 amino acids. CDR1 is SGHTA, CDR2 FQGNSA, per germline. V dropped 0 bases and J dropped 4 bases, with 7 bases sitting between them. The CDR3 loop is CASSLALEYEQYF. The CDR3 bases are TGTGCCAGCAGCTTAGCGTTAGAATACGAGCAGTACTTC.

The CDR3 protein is CASSPPGAVATNEKLFF. CDR3 in DNA: TGTGCCAGCTCACCACCAGGGGCGGTTGCAACTAATGAAAAACTGTTTTTT. The gene calls are TRBV18 and TRBJ1-4, with D possibly matching TRBD1 (5 bases). The germline V gene has CDR1 KGHSH and CDR2 LQKENI. This CDR3 has 17 residues. Between the trimmed V and J ends, which lost 0 bases and 0 bases, there was a span of 11 bases.

The CDR3 nucleotides are TGCAGCACTTCGGGAGGGACGACCAAAAACATTCAGTACTTC. It translates to CSTSGGTTKNIQYF. The J gene is TRBJ2-4, the V gene TRBV29-1, with 8 bases aligning to TRBD2. Trimming cost V 8 bases and J 2 bases; bases outside gene matches: 8. Germline lookup yields CDR1 SQVTM and CDR2 ANQGSEA. The CDR3 totals 14 residues.

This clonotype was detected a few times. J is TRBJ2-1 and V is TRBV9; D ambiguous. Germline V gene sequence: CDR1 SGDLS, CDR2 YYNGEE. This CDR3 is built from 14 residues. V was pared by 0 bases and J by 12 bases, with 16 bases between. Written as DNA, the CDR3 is TGTGCCAGCAGCGTAGAGGTTGGGTTAAGGGTGCAGTTCTTC. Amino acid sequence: CASSVEVGLRVQFF.

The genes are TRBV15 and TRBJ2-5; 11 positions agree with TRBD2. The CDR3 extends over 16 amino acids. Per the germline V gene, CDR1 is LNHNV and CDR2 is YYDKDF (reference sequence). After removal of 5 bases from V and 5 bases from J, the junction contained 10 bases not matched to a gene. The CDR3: CATSRTSGSSWETQYF. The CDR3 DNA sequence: TGTGCCACCAGCCGGACTAGCGGGTCCTCGTGGGAGACCCAGTACTTC.

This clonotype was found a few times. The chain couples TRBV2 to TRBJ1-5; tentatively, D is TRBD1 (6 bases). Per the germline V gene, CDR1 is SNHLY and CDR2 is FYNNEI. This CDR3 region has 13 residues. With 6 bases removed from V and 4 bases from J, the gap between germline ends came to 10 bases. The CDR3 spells CASRGQQNQPQHF. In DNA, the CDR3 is TGTGCCAGCAGGGGACAACAGAATCAGCCCCAGCATTTT.

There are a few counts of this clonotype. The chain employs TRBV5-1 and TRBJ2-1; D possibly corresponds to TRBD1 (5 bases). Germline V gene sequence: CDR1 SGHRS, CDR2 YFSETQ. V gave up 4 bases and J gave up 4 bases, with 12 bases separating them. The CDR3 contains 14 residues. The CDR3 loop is CASSHQQDYNEQFF. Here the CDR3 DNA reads TGCGCCAGCAGCCATCAACAGGATTACAATGAGCAGTTCTTC.

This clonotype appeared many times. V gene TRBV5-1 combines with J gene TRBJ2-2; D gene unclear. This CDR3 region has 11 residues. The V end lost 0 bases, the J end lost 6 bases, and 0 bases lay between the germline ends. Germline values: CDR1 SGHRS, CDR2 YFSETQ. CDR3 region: CASSLAGELFF. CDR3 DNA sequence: TGCGCCAGCAGCTTGGCCGGGGAGCTGTTTTTT.

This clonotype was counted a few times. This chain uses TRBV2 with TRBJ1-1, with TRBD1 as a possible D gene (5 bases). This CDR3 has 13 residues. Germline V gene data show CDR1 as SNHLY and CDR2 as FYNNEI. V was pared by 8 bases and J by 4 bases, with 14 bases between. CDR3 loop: CASQRLGGTEAFF. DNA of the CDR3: TGTGCCAGCCAACGTCTGGGGGGCACTGAAGCTTTCTTT.

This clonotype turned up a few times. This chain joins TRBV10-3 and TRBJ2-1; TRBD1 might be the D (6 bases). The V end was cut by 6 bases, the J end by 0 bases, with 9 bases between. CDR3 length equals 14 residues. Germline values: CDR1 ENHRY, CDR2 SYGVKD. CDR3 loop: CAIRGQSSYNEQFF. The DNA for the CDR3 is TGTGCCATCAGGGGACAAAGCTCCTACAATGAGCAGTTCTTC.

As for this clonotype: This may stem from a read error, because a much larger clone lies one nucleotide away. This CDR3 is CASSSRTSGGFNQQFF. CDR3 in DNA: TGTGCCAGCAGCTCCCGGACTAGCGGGGGGTTCAATCAGCAGTTCTTC. The chain is built from TRBV7-9 and TRBJ2-1; 14 bases map to TRBD2. The CDR3 extends over 16 amino acids. Germline lookup yields CDR1 SEHNR and CDR2 FQNEAQ (reference sequence).

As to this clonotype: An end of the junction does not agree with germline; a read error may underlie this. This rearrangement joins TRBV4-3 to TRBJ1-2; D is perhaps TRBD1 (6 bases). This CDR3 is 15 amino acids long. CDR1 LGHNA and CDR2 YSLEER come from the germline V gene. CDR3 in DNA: TGCGCCAGCAGCCAAGATGGCGTAGGAGCTGGGGGGCCTTACTTC. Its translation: CASSQDGVGAGGPYF.

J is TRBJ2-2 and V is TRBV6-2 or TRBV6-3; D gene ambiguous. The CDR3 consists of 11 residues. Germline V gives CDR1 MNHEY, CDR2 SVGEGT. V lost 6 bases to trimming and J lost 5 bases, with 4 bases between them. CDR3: CASRLTGELFF. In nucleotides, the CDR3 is TGTGCCAGCAGGCTAACCGGGGAGCTGTTTTTT.

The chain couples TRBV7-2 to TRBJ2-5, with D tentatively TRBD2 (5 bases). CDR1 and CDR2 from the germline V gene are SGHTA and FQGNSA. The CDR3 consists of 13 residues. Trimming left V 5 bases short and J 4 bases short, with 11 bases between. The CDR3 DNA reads TGTGCCAGCAGCGCCCGAGGAGGAGAGACCCAGTACTTC. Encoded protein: CASSARGGETQYF.

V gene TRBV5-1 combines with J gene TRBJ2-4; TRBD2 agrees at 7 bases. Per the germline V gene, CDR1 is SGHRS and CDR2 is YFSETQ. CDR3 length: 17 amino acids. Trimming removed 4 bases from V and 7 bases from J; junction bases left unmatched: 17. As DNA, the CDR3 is TGCGCCAGCAGCGCCATCCAAGGGAGGGGCCGGGGGAACATTCAGTACTTC. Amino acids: CASSAIQGRGRGNIQYF.

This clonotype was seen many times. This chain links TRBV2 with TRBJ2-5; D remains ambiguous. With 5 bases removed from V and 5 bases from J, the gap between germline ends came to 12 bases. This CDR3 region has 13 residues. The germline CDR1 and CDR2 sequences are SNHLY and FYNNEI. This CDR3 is CASSLVGVETQYF. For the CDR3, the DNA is TGTGCCAGCAGTTTAGTAGGAGTGGAGACCCAGTACTTC.

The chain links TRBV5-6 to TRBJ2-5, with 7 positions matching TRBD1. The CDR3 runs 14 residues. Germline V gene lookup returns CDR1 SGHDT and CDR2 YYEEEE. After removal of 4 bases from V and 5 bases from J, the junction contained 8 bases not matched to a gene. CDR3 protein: CASSGTGAGETQYF. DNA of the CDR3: TGTGCCAGCAGCGGCACAGGGGCAGGGGAGACCCAGTACTTC.

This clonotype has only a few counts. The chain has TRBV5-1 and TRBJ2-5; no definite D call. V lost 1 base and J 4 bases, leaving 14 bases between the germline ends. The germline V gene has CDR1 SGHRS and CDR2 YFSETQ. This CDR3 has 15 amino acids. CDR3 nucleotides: TGCGCCAGCAGCTTGTTCATGGCCTATTCAGAGACCCAGTACTTC. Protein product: CASSLFMAYSETQYF.

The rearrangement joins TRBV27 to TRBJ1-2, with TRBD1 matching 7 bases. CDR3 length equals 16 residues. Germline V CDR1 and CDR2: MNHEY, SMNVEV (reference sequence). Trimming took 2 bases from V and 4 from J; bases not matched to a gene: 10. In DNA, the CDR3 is TGTGCCAGCAGTTTAAGGGCTGGCAGGGGGGGCTATGGCTACACCTTC. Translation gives CASSLRAGRGGYGYTF.

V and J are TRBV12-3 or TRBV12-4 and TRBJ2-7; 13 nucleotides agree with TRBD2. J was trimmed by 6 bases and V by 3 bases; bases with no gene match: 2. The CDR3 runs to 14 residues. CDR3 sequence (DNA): TGTGCCAGCAGTTTGGGACTAGCGGGGTTCGAGCAGTACGTC. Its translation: CASSLGLAGFEQYV.

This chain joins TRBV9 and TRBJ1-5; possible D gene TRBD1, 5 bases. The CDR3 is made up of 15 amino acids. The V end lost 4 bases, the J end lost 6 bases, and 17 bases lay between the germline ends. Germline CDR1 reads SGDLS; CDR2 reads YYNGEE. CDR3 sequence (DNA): TGTGCCAGCAGCTTTAGAGGGGAGGAAAGTCAGCCCCAGCATTTT. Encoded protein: CASSFRGEESQPQHF. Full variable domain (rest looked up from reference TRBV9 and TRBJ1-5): DSGVTQTPKHLITATGQRVTLRCSPRSGDLSVYWYQQSLDQGLQFLIQYYNGEERAKGNILERFSAQQFPDLHSELNLSSLELGDSALYFCASSFRGEESQPQHFGDGTRLSIL.

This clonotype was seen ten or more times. As DNA, the CDR3 is TGTGCCAGCATAGCCCCGGACGGGAATGAAAAACTGTTTTTT. Amino acid sequence: CASIAPDGNEKLFF. This chain links TRBV28 with TRBJ1-4; D not certain. The V and J ends lost 7 bases and 5 bases respectively, with 14 bases between them. The germline CDR1 and CDR2 sequences are MDHEN and SYDVKM. The CDR3 is 14 amino acids.